The 20 T cell receptor beta chains below come from one sample, sequenced in a study of shared clonotypes between healthy human individuals. Only in-frame clones appear in the TCRdb table, and some are missing; sequencing was by immunoSEQ multiplex PCR. The sample holds about 2.4 million clones, approximately 93% seen once. The source material was naive CD4+ T cells from PBMCs. This sample's subset: CD45RA+ positively selected. These TCRs come from a man between 18 and 29 years old in good health. Some clones in this sample may be carry-over from other donors' samples.

The CDR3 here is CASSLGTAVMNTEAFF. The CDR3 DNA follows: TGCGCCAGCAGCTTAGGGACAGCTGTTATGAACACTGAAGCTTTCTTT. This chain uses TRBV5-1 with TRBJ1-1; 7 nucleotides line up with TRBD1. CDR1 and CDR2 (germline): SGHRS, YFSETQ. CDR3 length equals 16 residues. V lost 2 bases and J lost 0; bases outside the gene matches: 7.

The chain combines TRBV7-6 with TRBJ1-2; 8 bases align to TRBD1. The V segment lost 6 bases and the J segment 7 bases; nucleotides outside the gene matches: 10. CDR1 and CDR2 (germline): SGHVS, FNYEAQ. CDR3 length: 14 residues. In DNA form, the CDR3 reads TGTGCCAGCAGTCAACCGGGACAGGATGCTGGCTACACCTTC. It yields the protein CASSQPGQDAGYTF.

The V gene is TRBV2, the J gene TRBJ1-2; TRBD1 matches 10 bases. Germline CDR1 and CDR2: SNHLY and FYNNEI. This CDR3 has 15 residues. The V gene end was trimmed by 5 bases and the J gene end by 7 bases; junction bases not matched to a gene: 10. The CDR3 region has the DNA TGTGCCAGCAGTCTCGACAGGGGGCGTTTCTCTGGCTACACCTTC. Translating gives CASSLDRGRFSGYTF.

V is TRBV2 and J is TRBJ1-4; no definite D call. There are 15 residues in the CDR3. V lost 6 bases and J 0 bases, leaving 11 bases between the germline ends. Looked up from germline, CDR1 is SNHLY and CDR2 is FYNNEI. In DNA form, the CDR3 reads TGTGCCAGCAGAGAGACGGCTGCAACTAATGAAAAACTGTTTTTT. Translation: CASRETAATNEKLFF.

This rearrangement joins TRBV4-3 to TRBJ1-5; unclear D gene. The germline V gene has CDR1 LGHNA and CDR2 YSLEER. Trimming shortened V by 0 bases and J by 5 bases, and 8 bases separated the two germline ends. The CDR3 sequence is 14 residues long. The CDR3 protein is CASSQDYRDQPQHF. CDR3 in DNA: TGCGCCAGCAGCCAAGATTACAGAGATCAGCCCCAGCATTTT.

The gene calls are TRBV28 and TRBJ2-7; 9 nucleotides agree with TRBD1. This CDR3 is 15 amino acids long. The V segment lost 6 bases and the J segment 3 bases; nucleotides outside the gene matches: 9. Germline V gene data show CDR1 as MDHEN and CDR2 as SYDVKM. CDR3 protein: CASRDRGGLRYEQYF. The CDR3 nucleotides read TGTGCCAGCAGGGACAGGGGAGGGTTACGCTACGAGCAGTACTTC.

The chain joins TRBV25-1 to TRBJ1-2; D not certain. CDR3 length equals 13 residues. Germline V gene lookup returns CDR1 MGHDK and CDR2 SYGVNS. Trimming removed 3 bases at V and 7 bases at J, with 12 bases between. The CDR3 nucleotides read TGTGCCAGCAGTGATCCGTCTTCGGGTGGCTACACCTTC. Amino acids: CASSDPSSGGYTF.

CDR3: CASSLTGTSSSAELFF. CDR3 DNA sequence: TGTGCCAGCAGTTTGACCGGGACTAGTTCGTCGGCGGAGCTGTTTTTT. J is TRBJ2-2 and V is TRBV6-5, with 8 bases lining up with TRBD2. The CDR3 runs 16 residues. The germline gives CDR1 MNHEY, CDR2 SVGAGI. The ends lost 4 bases at V and 10 bases at J; junction bases unmatched: 14.

This clone appeared once. The gene calls are TRBV5-4 and TRBJ2-5; D may be TRBD1 or TRBD2 (5 bases each). This CDR3 spans 15 amino acids. V was cut by 1 base and J by 5 bases, with 15 bases left in between. Germline CDR1 reads SGHNT; CDR2 reads YYREEE (reference sequence). This chain's CDR3 is CASSLPGTERETQYF. The CDR3, as DNA: TGTGCCAGCAGCTTGCCCGGGACGGAAAGGGAGACCCAGTACTTC.

A remark on this clone: Within the sample, other DNA sequences also encode this same CDR3. V gene TRBV6-1 combines with J gene TRBJ1-1; D uncertain. This CDR3 region has 13 residues. Germline CDR1 MNHNS, CDR2 SASEGT. Trimming left V 1 base short and J 5 bases short, with 8 bases between. The CDR3 coding sequence is TGTGCCAGCAGTGAAGTAGGGTTGACTGAAGCTTTCTTT. Amino acids: CASSEVGLTEAFF.

The CDR3 region has the DNA TGCGCCAGCAGCCGGACGCGACTAGCGGGAGGTGGGTGGACGGAGGATGAGCAGTTCTTC. Encoded protein: CASSRTRLAGGGWTEDEQFF. The V and J genes are TRBV5-1 and TRBJ2-1; 13 positions agree with TRBD2. This CDR3 is 20 amino acids long. Germline assignment: CDR1 SGHRS and CDR2 YFSETQ. V lost 4 bases and J lost 8; bases outside the gene matches: 21.

The chain couples TRBV28 to TRBJ2-5, with 9 bases fitting TRBD2. CDR3 size: 14 residues. The V gene end was trimmed by 5 bases and the J gene end by 10 bases; junction bases not matched to a gene: 11. Germline lookup yields CDR1 MDHEN and CDR2 SYDVKM. The CDR3 spells CASSLLGLARDQYF. CDR3 nucleotides: TGTGCCAGCAGTCTCCTGGGACTAGCCCGAGACCAGTACTTC.

The chain uses TRBV5-1 and TRBJ2-7, with 7 nucleotides matching TRBD2. Germline V gene sequence: CDR1 SGHRS, CDR2 YFSETQ. With V trimmed by 4 bases and J by 7 bases, 8 bases remained unmatched. This CDR3 has 13 residues. CDR3 coding DNA: TGCGCCAGCAGCCCCCTGGGGGGGGGAGAGCAGTACTTC. Translating gives CASSPLGGGEQYF.

As concerns this clone: Other DNA sequences in the same sample also yield this CDR3. The J gene is TRBJ1-3, the V gene TRBV7-3, with D hard to call. V lost 0 bases and J lost 2, with 2 bases in between. The CDR3 runs 13 residues. Germline V CDR1 and CDR2: SGHTA, FQGTGA. CDR3 nucleotide sequence: TGTGCCAGCAGCTTAACGGCTGGAAACACCATATATTTT. Translating it yields CASSLTAGNTIYF.

This chain uses TRBV6-5 with TRBJ2-7; 9 bases align to TRBD2. The germline V gene encodes CDR1 MNHEY and CDR2 SVGAGI. With V trimmed by 4 bases and J by 0 bases, 4 bases remained unmatched. This CDR3 region has 15 residues. The CDR3 DNA reads TGTGCCAGCAGTTCCGGACTAGCGTTCTCCTACGAGCAGTACTTC. This translates into CASSSGLAFSYEQYF.

This clone was counted a single time. The rearrangement joins TRBV6-1 to TRBJ2-4; 7 bases line up with TRBD2. TRBJ2-7 matches the DNA end more closely, so the J call is doubtful. CDR3 length: 14 residues. Germline V CDR1 and CDR2: MNHNS, SASEGT. The CDR3 DNA is TGTGCCAGCACCGTGGGAGGGGCCTCCTACGAGCAGTACTTC. Translated, it gives CASTVGGASYEQYF.

V gene TRBV18 combines with J gene TRBJ2-1; 7 bases agree with TRBD1. J was trimmed by 5 bases and V by 3 bases; bases with no gene match: 7. The germline V gene has CDR1 KGHSH and CDR2 LQKENI. The CDR3 consists of 15 residues. For the CDR3, the DNA is TGTGCCAGCTCACCGGGGACAGCCAAGCACAATGAGCAGTTCTTC. The encoded protein is CASSPGTAKHNEQFF.

V and J are TRBV27 and TRBJ1-4; D perhaps matches TRBD1 (6 bases). The CDR3 runs to 15 residues. Trimming cost V 5 bases and J 4 bases, with 14 bases left between them. CDR1 is MNHEY, CDR2 SMNVEV, per germline (reference sequence). The CDR3 loop is CASSLMTGHNEKLFF. CDR3 nucleotides: TGTGCCAGCAGTCTCATGACAGGCCATAATGAAAAACTGTTTTTT.

This clone was counted once. V usage is TRBV4-1 and J usage is TRBJ1-2; 10 bases align to TRBD1. Per germline, CDR1 MGHRA and CDR2 YSYEKL. J lost 2 bases, V lost 5 bases, and 8 bases had no gene match. The CDR3 length is 16 residues. This chain's CDR3 is CASSSPGTGENYGYTF. The CDR3 nucleotides read TGCGCCAGCAGCTCACCCGGGACAGGGGAAAACTATGGCTACACCTTC.

The V call is TRBV18, the J call TRBJ2-6, with 7 bases matching TRBD2. Germline CDR1 reads KGHSH; CDR2 reads LQKENI. There are 18 residues in the CDR3. V shed 2 bases and J 2 bases; nucleotides not matched to a gene: 9. CDR3 DNA: TGTGCCAGCTCACCAATGTCGGGGAGGGGAGCTGGGGCCAACGTCCTGACTTTC. It is translated as CASSPMSGRGAGANVLTF.